This TCR beta chain was found in a study of blood T cell repertoires in COVID-19. As for the study in general: PBMCs, B-cell-depleted T cells, or T cells provided the cDNA or gDNA that made up the material.

This CDR3 has 17 amino acids. Trimming pared 1 base from V and 1 base from J, leaving 16 bases between. The germline CDR1 and CDR2 sequences are SGHDN and FVKESK. Clones were sequenced by immunoSEQ multiplex PCR, and TCRdb holds only the in-frame ones, with some missing. The sample shows some 200,000 clones, around 94% of them seen only once. The V gene is TRBV14, the J gene TRBJ1-1; maybe TRBD1 (5 bases). Specimen: peripheral blood. The receptor was derived from a man aged 25 to 40 with COVID-19, enrolled during active disease. This chain's CDR3 is CASSQVPSGTPNTEAFF. In nucleotides, the CDR3 is TGTGCCAGCAGCCAAGTACCATCCGGGACTCCGAACACTGAAGCTTTCTTT.